This TCR beta chain was observed in a study of control samples from healthy donors and cancer patients. Germline CDR1 is GTSNPN and CDR2 is SVGIG (reference sequence). Trimming removed 0 bases at V and 6 bases at J, with 9 bases between. This CDR3 spans 13 amino acids. TCRdb's table, derived via immunoSEQ multiplex PCR, lists solely in-frame clones and lacks some. The sample records under 55,000 clones, about 80% being singletons. This receptor was taken from an older man in good health. The sequenced material came from blood. The chain carries TRBV30 and TRBJ2-1; D is undetermined. DNA of the CDR3: TGTGCCTGGAGTGTACAACTACTCAATGAGCAGTTCTTC. This codes for CAWSVQLLNEQFF.